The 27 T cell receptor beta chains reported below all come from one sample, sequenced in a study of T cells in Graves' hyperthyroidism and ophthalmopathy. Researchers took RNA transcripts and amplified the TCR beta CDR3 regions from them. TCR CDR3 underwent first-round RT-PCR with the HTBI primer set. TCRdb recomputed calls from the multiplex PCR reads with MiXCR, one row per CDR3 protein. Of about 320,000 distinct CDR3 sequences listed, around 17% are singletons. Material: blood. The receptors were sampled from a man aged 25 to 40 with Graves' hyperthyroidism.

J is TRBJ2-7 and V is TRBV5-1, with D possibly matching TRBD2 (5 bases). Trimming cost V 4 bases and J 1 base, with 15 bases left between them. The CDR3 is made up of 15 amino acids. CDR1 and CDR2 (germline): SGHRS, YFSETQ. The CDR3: CASSPDLADSYEQYF. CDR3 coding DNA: TGCGCCAGCAGCCCTGACCTAGCTGATTCCTACGAGCAGTACTTC.

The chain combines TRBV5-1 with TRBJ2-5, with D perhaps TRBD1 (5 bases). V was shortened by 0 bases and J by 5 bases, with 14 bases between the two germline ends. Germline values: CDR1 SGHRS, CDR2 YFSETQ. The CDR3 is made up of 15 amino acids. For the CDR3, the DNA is TGCGCCAGCAGCTTGGGGGGCCCACCTAGGGAGACCCAGTACTTC. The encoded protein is CASSLGGPPRETQYF.

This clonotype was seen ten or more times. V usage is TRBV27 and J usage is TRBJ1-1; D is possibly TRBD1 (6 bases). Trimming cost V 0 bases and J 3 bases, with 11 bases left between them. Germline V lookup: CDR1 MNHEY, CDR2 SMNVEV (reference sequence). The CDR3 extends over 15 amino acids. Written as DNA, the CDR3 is TGTGCCAGCAGTTTATCGAGGGGGATGTACACTGAAGCTTTCTTT. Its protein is CASSLSRGMYTEAFF.

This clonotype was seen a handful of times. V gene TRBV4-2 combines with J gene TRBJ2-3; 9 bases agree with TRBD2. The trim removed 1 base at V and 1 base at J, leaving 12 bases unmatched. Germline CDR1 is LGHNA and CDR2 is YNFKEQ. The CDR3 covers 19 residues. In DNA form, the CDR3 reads TGTGCCAGCAGCCAAGGGAGCACGTGGCCTAGCGGGGGCACAGATACGCAGTATTTT. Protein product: CASSQGSTWPSGGTDTQYF.

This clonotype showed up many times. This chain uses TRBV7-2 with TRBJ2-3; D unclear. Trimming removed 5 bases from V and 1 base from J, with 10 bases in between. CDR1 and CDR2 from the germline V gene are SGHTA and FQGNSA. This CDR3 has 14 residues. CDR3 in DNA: TGTGCCAGCAGCCGTGTTACGGGCACAGATACGCAGTATTTT. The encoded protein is CASSRVTGTDTQYF.

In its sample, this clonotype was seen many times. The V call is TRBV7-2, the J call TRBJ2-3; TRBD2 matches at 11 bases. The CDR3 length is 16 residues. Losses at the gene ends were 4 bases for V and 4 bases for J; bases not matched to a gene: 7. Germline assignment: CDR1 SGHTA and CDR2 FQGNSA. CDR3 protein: CASSSNSGRAPDTQYF. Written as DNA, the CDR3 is TGTGCCAGCAGCTCGAATAGCGGGAGGGCCCCAGATACGCAGTATTTT.

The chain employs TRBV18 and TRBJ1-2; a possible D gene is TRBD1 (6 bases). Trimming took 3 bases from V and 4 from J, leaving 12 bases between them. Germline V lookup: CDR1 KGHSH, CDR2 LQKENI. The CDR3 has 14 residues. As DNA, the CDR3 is TGTGCCAGCTCACCGATACGGACAGCCTATGGCTACACCTTC. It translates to CASSPIRTAYGYTF. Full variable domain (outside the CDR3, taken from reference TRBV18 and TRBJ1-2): NAGVMQNPRHLVRRRGQEARLRCSPMKGHSHVYWYRQLPEEGLKFMVYLQKENIIDESGMPKERFSAEFPKEGPSILRIQQVVRGDSAAYFCASSPIRTAYGYTFGSGTRLTVV.

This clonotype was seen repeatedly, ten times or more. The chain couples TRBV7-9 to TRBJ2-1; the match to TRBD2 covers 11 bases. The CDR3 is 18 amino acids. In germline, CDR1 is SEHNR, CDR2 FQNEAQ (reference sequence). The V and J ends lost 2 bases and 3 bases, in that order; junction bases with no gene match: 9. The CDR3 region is CASSLPLRLAGIYNEQFF. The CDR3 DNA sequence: TGTGCCAGCAGCTTACCCCTTCGACTAGCGGGAATCTACAATGAGCAGTTCTTC.

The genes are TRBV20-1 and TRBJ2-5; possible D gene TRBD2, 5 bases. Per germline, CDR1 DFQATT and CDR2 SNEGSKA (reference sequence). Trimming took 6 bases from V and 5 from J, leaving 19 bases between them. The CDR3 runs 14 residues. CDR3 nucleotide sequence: TGCAGTGCGCGAGGCGTGCCCCGAGGGGAGACCCAGTACTTC. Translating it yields CSARGVPRGETQYF.

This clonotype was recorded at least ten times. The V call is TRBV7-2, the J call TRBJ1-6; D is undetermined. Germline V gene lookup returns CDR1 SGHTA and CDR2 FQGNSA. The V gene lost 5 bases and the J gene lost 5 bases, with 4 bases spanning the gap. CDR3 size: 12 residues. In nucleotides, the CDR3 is TGTGCCAGCAGCATTAATAATTCACCCCTCCACTTT. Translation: CASSINNSPLHF.

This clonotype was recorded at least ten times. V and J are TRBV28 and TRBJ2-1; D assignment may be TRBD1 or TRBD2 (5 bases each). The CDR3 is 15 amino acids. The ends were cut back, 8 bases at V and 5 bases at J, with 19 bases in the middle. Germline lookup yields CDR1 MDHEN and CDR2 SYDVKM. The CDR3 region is CASGNIGGGNNEQFF. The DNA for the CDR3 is TGTGCCAGCGGAAATATAGGTGGGGGTAACAATGAGCAGTTCTTC.

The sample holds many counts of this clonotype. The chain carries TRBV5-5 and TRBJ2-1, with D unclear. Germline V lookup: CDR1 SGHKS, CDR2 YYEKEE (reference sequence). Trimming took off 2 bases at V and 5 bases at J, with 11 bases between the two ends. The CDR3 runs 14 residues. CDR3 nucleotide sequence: TGTGCCAGCAGCTTTCCCCAGGCGGACAATGAGCAGTTCTTC. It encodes CASSFPQADNEQFF. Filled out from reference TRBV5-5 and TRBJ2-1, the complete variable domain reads DAGVTQSPTHLIKTRGQQVTLRCSPISGHKSVSWYQQVLGQGPQFIFQYYEKEERGRGNFPDRFSARQFPNYSSELNVNALLLGDSALYLCASSFPQADNEQFFGPGTRLTVL.

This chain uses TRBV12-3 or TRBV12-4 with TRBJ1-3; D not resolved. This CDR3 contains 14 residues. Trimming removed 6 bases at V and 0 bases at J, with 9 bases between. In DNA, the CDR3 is TGTGCCAGCAGCCCCAGAAGCTCTGGAAACACCATATATTTT. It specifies CASSPRSSGNTIYF.

The CDR3 reads CASSPLTSGHSYNEQFF. The CDR3, as DNA: TGTGCCAGCAGTCCGCTGACTAGCGGGCACTCCTACAATGAGCAGTTCTTC. This sequence joins TRBV27 and TRBJ2-1; 10 positions agree with TRBD2. Germline CDR1 and CDR2: MNHEY and SMNVEV (reference sequence). The CDR3 loop spans 17 amino acids. The V gene end was trimmed by 5 bases and the J gene end by 0 bases; junction bases not matched to a gene: 7.

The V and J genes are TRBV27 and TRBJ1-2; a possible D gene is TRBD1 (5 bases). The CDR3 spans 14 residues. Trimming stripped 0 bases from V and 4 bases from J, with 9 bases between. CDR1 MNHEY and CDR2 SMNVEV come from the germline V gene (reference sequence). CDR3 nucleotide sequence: TGTGCCAGCAGTTTATCGAGGGGATCCTATGGCTACACCTTC. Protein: CASSLSRGSYGYTF.

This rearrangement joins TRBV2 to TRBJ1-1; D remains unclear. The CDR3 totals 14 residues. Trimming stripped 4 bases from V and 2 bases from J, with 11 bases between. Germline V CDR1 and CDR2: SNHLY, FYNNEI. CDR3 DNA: TGTGCCAGCAGTGTCTCGGCAGTAAACACTGAAGCTTTCTTT. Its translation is CASSVSAVNTEAFF.

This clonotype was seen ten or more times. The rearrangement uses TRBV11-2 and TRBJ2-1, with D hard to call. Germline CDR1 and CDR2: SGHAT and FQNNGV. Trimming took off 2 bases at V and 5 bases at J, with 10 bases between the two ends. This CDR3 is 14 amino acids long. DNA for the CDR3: TGTGCCAGCAGCTTAATGGAGCCTCACAATGAGCAGTTCTTC. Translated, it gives CASSLMEPHNEQFF.

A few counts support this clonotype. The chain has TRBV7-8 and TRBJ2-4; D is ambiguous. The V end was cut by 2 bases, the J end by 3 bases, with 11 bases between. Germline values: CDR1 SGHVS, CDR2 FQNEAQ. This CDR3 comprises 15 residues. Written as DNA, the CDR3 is TGTGCCAGCAGCTTACCTCGGCAGAACAAAAACATTCAGTACTTC. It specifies CASSLPRQNKNIQYF.

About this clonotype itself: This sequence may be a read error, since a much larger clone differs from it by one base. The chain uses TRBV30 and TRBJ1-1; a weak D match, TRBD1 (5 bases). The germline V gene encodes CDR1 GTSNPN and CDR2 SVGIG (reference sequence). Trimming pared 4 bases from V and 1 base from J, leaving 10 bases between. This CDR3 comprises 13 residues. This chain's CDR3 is CAWNRRENTEAFF. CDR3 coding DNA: TGTGCCTGGAACAGGAGGGAGAACACTGAAGCTTTCTTT.

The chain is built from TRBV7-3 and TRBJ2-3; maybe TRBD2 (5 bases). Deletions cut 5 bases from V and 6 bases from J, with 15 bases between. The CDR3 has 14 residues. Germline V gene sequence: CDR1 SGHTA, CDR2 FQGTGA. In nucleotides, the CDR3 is TGTGCCAGCAGCCGCCGACACCCGGGGGATACGCAGTATTTT. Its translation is CASSRRHPGDTQYF.

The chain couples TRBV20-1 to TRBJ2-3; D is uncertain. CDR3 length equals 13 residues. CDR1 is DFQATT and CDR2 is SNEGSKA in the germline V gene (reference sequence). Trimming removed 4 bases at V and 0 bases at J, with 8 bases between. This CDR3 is CSATLLSTDTQYF. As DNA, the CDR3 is TGCAGTGCTACCCTCCTTAGCACAGATACGCAGTATTTT.

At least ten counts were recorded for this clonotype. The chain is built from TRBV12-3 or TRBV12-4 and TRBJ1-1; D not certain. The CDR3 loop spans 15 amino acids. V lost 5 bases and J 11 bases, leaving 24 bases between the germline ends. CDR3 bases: TGTGCCAGCAGTCAACCCTCCTATACCAACTTGGCTGCTTTCTTT. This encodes CASSQPSYTNLAAFF.

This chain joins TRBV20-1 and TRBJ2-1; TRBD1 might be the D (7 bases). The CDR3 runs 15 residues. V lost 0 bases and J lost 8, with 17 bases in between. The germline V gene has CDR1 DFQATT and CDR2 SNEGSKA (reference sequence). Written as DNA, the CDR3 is TGCAGTGCTAGAGATCGGGTCAGGGGGGTCCATGAGCAGTTCTTC. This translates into CSARDRVRGVHEQFF.

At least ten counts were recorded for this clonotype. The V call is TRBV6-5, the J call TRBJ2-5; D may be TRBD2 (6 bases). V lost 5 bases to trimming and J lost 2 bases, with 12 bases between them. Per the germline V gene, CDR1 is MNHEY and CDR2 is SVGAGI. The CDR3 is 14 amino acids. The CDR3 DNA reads TGTGCCAGCAGTCCAAAGGGACTGCAAGAGACCCAGTACTTC. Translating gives CASSPKGLQETQYF.

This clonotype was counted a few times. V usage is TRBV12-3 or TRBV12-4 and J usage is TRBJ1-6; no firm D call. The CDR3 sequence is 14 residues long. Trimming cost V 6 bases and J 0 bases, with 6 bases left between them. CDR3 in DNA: TGTGCCAGCAGAAGAAGCTCCTATAATTCACCCCTCCACTTT. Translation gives CASRRSSYNSPLHF.

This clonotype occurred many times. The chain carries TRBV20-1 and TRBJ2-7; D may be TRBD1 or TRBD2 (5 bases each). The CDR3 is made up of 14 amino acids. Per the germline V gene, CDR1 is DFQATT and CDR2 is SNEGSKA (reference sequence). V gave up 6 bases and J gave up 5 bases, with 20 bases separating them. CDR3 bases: TGCAGTGCCCCGGCAGGGAACAGCGGCAACGAGCAGTACTTC. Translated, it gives CSAPAGNSGNEQYF.

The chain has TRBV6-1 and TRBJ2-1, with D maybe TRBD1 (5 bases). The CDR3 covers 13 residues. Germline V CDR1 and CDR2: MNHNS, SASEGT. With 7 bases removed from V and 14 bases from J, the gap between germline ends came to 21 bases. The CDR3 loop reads CASNIWGRRGEFF. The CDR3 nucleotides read TGTGCCAGCAACATCTGGGGCCGCAGAGGCGAGTTCTTC.